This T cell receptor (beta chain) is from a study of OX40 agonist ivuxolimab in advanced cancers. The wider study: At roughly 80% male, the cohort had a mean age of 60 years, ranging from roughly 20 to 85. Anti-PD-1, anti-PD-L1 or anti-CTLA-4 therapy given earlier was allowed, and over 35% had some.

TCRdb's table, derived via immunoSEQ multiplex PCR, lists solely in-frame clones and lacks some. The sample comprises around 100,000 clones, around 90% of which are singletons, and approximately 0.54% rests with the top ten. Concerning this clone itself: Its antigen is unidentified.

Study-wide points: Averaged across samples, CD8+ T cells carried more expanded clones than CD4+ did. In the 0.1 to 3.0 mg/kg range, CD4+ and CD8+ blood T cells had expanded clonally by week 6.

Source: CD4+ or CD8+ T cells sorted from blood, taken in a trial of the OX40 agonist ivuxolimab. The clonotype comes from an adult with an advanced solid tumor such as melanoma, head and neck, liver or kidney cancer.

The CDR3 is CASSWGSGGTATYEQYF. The CDR3 nucleotides are TGTGCCAGCAGCTGGGGCAGTGGGGGGACGGCAACCTACGAGCAGTACTTC. The chain carries TRBV5-4 and TRBJ2-7; D perhaps matches TRBD2 (6 bases). The CDR3 is 17 amino acids. Trimming took 3 bases from V and 2 from J, leaving 21 bases between them. CDR1 is SGHNT and CDR2 is YYREEE in the germline V gene (reference sequence).